The next 20 T cell receptor beta chains were all read from a single sample in a study of blood T cell repertoires in COVID-19 (TCRdb year 2020). The method was the immunoSEQ multiplex PCR assay. TCRdb limited this immuneACCESS table to in-frame rearrangements with V and J called. A share of clones is missing; checked studies link under half to unresolved V genes, and the rest is unexplained. This sample lists 300,000 to 400,000 clones; approximately 85% were detected once. The ten largest account for 7.2% of the sample. The specimen sequenced was peripheral blood. The receptors derive from a human donor in a cohort sampled during active COVID-19.

The V and J genes are TRBV6-5 and TRBJ1-2, with TRBD1 identical over 7 bases. The trim removed 6 bases at V and 4 bases at J, leaving 11 bases unmatched. The CDR3 spans 15 residues. The germline V gene has CDR1 MNHEY and CDR2 SVGAGI. CDR3 coding DNA: TGTGCCAGCAGACCTCGACAGGGCCCTGGCTATGGCTACACCTTC. This sequence encodes CASRPRQGPGYGYTF.

The chain employs TRBV14 and TRBJ2-7, with TRBD1 matching 9 bases. The V segment lost 4 bases and the J segment 3 bases; nucleotides outside the gene matches: 4. Germline V gene sequence: CDR1 SGHDN, CDR2 FVKESK. There are 14 residues in the CDR3. The CDR3 sequence: CASSPGQGFYEQYF. CDR3 sequence (DNA): TGTGCCAGCAGCCCGGGACAGGGATTCTACGAGCAGTACTTC.

The V gene is TRBV5-1, the J gene TRBJ1-3, with D perhaps matching TRBD1 (5 bases). The V gene's germline CDR1 is SGHRS and CDR2 YFSETQ. There are 17 residues in the CDR3. Trimming shortened V by 2 bases and J by 0 bases, and 15 bases separated the two germline ends. The CDR3: CASSFDSRVSSGNTIYF. The CDR3 DNA follows: TGCGCCAGCAGCTTCGATAGCAGGGTTAGCTCTGGAAACACCATATATTTT.

CDR3 DNA sequence: TGTGCCAGCTCACCGATAATAGGGGACAATGAGCAGTTCTTC. It codes for CASSPIIGDNEQFF. The rearrangement joins TRBV18 to TRBJ2-1; D possibly corresponds to TRBD1 (5 bases). From germline, CDR1 is KGHSH and CDR2 LQKENI. Trimming pared 3 bases from V and 5 bases from J, leaving 11 bases between. The CDR3 has 14 amino acids.

J is TRBJ2-7 and V is TRBV27, with D perhaps TRBD1 (6 bases). Trimming left V 4 bases short and J 0 bases short, with 10 bases between. There are 14 residues in the CDR3. Germline CDR1 reads MNHEY; CDR2 reads SMNVEV (reference sequence). CDR3 bases: TGTGCCAGCAGTTCCGGACAGTACTCCTACGAGCAGTACTTC. This sequence encodes CASSSGQYSYEQYF.

CDR3 DNA sequence: TGTGCCAGCAGTGAAGACAGGGGGGACTCCTACAATGAGCAGTTCTTC. Amino acid sequence: CASSEDRGDSYNEQFF. V and J are TRBV25-1 and TRBJ2-1; 9 bases match TRBD1. In germline, CDR1 is MGHDK, CDR2 SYGVNS. Trimming cost V 2 bases and J 0 bases; bases outside gene matches: 2. The CDR3 contains 16 residues.

This rearrangement joins TRBV24-1 to TRBJ2-1, with 7 bases matching TRBD1. Germline loops: CDR1 KGHDR, CDR2 SFDVKD. The CDR3 has 14 amino acids. The V segment lost 3 bases and the J segment 9 bases; nucleotides outside the gene matches: 7. The CDR3 sequence: CATSDPDRASEQFF. The CDR3 DNA is TGTGCCACCAGTGATCCTGACAGGGCCAGTGAGCAGTTCTTC.

This clone has just one count. This chain links TRBV18 with TRBJ2-1; the match to TRBD2 covers 8 bases. V dropped 6 bases and J dropped 4; count of bases not matched to a gene: 11. The length of the CDR3 is 16 residues. CDR1 and CDR2 from the germline V gene are KGHSH and LQKENI. The CDR3 region has the DNA TGTGCCAGCTCCCCTCAGGTTAGCGGGGTTTACAATGAGCAGTTCTTC. Encoded protein: CASSPQVSGVYNEQFF. Drawing the rest from reference TRBV18 and TRBJ2-1, the complete variable domain is NAGVMQNPRHLVRRRGQEARLRCSPMKGHSHVYWYRQLPEEGLKFMVYLQKENIIDESGMPKERFSAEFPKEGPSILRIQQVVRGDSAAYFCASSPQVSGVYNEQFFGPGTRLTVL.

This CDR3 reads CASRGAGEHTYQPQHF. The CDR3, as DNA: TGTGCCAGTAGGGGGGCTGGCGAACATACCTATCAGCCCCAGCATTTT. The V call is TRBV19, the J call TRBJ1-5; D is perhaps TRBD1 (6 bases). The germline V gene encodes CDR1 LNHDA and CDR2 SQIVND (reference sequence). The V gene lost 6 bases and the J gene lost 5 bases, with 20 bases spanning the gap. This CDR3 spans 16 amino acids.

CDR3 residues: CATSRGGGAEAFF. CDR3 bases: TGTGCCACGTCGCGGGGGGGCGGGGCTGAAGCTTTCTTT. The chain is built from TRBV10-3 and TRBJ1-1; D is possibly TRBD1 (6 bases). The germline V and J ends were trimmed by 10 bases and 6 bases, with 18 bases remaining between them. CDR1 ENHRY and CDR2 SYGVKD come from the germline V gene. The CDR3 runs 13 residues.

This chain connects TRBV25-1 to TRBJ1-4; weak D call: TRBD1 (5 bases). Between the trimmed V and J ends, which lost 2 bases and 8 bases, there was a span of 9 bases. In germline, CDR1 is MGHDK, CDR2 SYGVNS. The length of the CDR3 is 13 residues. The CDR3 DNA reads TGTGCCAGCAGTGAAAGGGGTTACGAAAAACTGTTTTTT. This codes for CASSERGYEKLFF.

The chain carries TRBV30 and TRBJ2-7; D is possibly TRBD2 (5 bases). The germline V and J ends were trimmed by 4 bases and 2 bases, with 12 bases remaining between them. Germline lookup yields CDR1 GTSNPN and CDR2 SVGIG (reference sequence). This CDR3 is built from 13 residues. The CDR3: CAWTPGNTYEQYF. The CDR3 nucleotides are TGTGCCTGGACACCCGGGAATACCTACGAGCAGTACTTC. The variable domain in full, completed from reference TRBV30 and TRBJ2-7, reads SQTIHQWPATLVQPVGSPLSLECTVEGTSNPNLYWYRQAAGRGLQLLFYSVGIGQISSEVPQNLSASRPQDRQFILSSKKLLLSDSGFYLCAWTPGNTYEQYFGPGTRLTVT.

The V gene is TRBV2, the J gene TRBJ1-1, with no clear D. V was trimmed by 3 bases and J by 5 bases, leaving 10 bases between them. CDR1 SNHLY and CDR2 FYNNEI come from the germline V gene. The CDR3 totals 13 residues. Here the CDR3 reads CASSDLGRTEAFF. DNA for the CDR3: TGTGCCAGCAGTGATTTAGGCAGGACTGAAGCTTTCTTT.

In its sample, this clone was seen a few times. The genes are TRBV5-1 and TRBJ1-6, with TRBD1 matching 9 bases. Unmatched junction bases numbered 7, after V lost 2 bases and J lost 7 bases. The CDR3 runs to 16 residues. CDR1 is SGHRS, CDR2 YFSETQ, per germline. CDR3 sequence (DNA): TGCGCCAGCAGCTTAGAACCGGGACAGGGAAATTCACCCCTCCACTTT. As protein: CASSLEPGQGNSPLHF. Variable domain in full (rest from reference TRBV5-1 and TRBJ1-6): KAGVTQTPRYLIKTRGQQVTLSCSPISGHRSVSWYQQTPGQGLQFLFEYFSETQRNKGNFPGRFSGRQFSNSRSEMNVSTLELGDSALYLCASSLEPGQGNSPLHFGNGTRLTVT.

This rearrangement joins TRBV27 to TRBJ2-1; D might be TRBD2 (6 bases). CDR1 and CDR2 from the germline V gene are MNHEY and SMNVEV (reference sequence). The V end lost 5 bases, the J end lost 12 bases, and 11 bases lay between the germline ends. The CDR3 sequence is 11 residues long. CDR3 sequence: CASSTGARQFF. Written as DNA, the CDR3 is TGTGCCAGCAGTACGGGAGCCCGGCAGTTCTTC.

The chain is built from TRBV7-9 and TRBJ2-3, with D hard to call. The CDR3 consists of 12 residues. Trimming took off 2 bases at V and 11 bases at J, with 11 bases between the two ends. Germline V CDR1 and CDR2: SEHNR, FQNEAQ (reference sequence). The CDR3, as DNA: TGTGCCAGCAGCTTACGTGTGGAGATGCAGTATTTT. Translating it yields CASSLRVEMQYF.

This clone was seen a handful of times. J is TRBJ1-3 and V is TRBV30; D call uncertain. V was trimmed by 3 bases and J by 9 bases, leaving 12 bases between them. The CDR3 is 12 residues long. CDR1 and CDR2 from the germline V gene are GTSNPN and SVGIG (reference sequence). This CDR3 reads CAWRASVPTIYF. The CDR3 DNA reads as TGTGCCTGGAGAGCAAGTGTCCCCACCATATATTTT.

In this sample, this clone turned up a few times. The chain uses TRBV29-1 and TRBJ2-7; 7 bases line up with TRBD1. The junction had 5 bases not matched to a gene; V was cut back by 5 bases and J by 4 bases. Looked up from germline, CDR1 is SQVTM and CDR2 is ANQGSEA. This CDR3 has 12 residues. The CDR3 spells CSVTGVGYEQYF. The CDR3 nucleotides are TGCAGCGTTACAGGGGTCGGGTACGAGCAGTACTTC.

This chain uses TRBV24-1 with TRBJ1-4; 7 bases are shared with TRBD1. Germline V gene data show CDR1 as KGHDR and CDR2 as SFDVKD. V was pared by 10 bases and J by 5 bases, with 6 bases of the junction left unmatched. There are 13 residues in the CDR3. The CDR3 spells CATAGTENEKLFF. In nucleotides, the CDR3 is TGTGCCACTGCCGGGACAGAGAATGAAAAACTGTTTTTT.

The chain recombines TRBV15 with TRBJ1-2, with 7 bases that match TRBD1. The CDR3 spans 17 residues. The germline gives CDR1 LNHNV, CDR2 YYDKDF (reference sequence). The V and J ends lost 5 bases and 5 bases, in that order; junction bases with no gene match: 17. The CDR3 nucleotides read TGTGCCACCAGCCCCGGGGAGGACAGGAGGATTTGGTATGGCTACACCTTC. Its protein product is CATSPGEDRRIWYGYTF.